This paragraph reports one T cell receptor (beta chain). The sample comes from a study of technical replicates of blood from four donors. The method was immunoSEQ multiplex PCR; TCRdb's version includes in-frame clones alone and lacks a portion of them. This repertoire shows 55,000 to 65,000 clones, over 85% found once; its top ten account for approximately 4%. V was clipped by 5 bases and J by 7 bases, with 17 bases between them. Per the germline V gene, CDR1 is LNHDA and CDR2 is SQIVND (reference sequence). The length of the CDR3 is 15 residues. Input material: PBMCs. The rearrangement uses TRBV19 and TRBJ2-2; possibly TRBD2 for D (6 bases). The sequence was obtained from a human donor in good health. Some clones in this sample may be carry-over from other donors' samples. The CDR3, as DNA: TGTGCCAGTAGTCCCTTGGGGGAGGTTAGCGGGGAGCTGTTTTTT. Amino acid sequence: CASSPLGEVSGELFF.